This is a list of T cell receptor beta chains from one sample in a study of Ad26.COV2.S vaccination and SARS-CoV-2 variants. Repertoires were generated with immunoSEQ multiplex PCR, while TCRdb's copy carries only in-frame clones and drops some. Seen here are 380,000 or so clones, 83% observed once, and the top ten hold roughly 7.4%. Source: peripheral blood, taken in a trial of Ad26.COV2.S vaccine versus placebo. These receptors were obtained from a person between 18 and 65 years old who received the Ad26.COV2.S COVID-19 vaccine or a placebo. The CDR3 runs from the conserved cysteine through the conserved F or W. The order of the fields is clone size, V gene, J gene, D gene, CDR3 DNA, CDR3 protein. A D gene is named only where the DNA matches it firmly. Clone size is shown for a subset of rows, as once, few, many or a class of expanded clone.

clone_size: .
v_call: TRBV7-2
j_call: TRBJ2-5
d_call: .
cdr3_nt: TGTGCCAGCTGTATAACCTCGGCCTCCCCGAGGGAGACCCAGTACTTC
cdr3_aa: CASCITSASPRETQYF

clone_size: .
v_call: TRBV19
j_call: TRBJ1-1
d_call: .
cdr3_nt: TGTGCCAGTATGCCAGAAGTAGCGACTCGCGCTTTCTTT
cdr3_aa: CASMPEVATRAFF

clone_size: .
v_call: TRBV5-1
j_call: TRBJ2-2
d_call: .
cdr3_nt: TGCGCCAGCAGCTTGAGTTACACCGGGGAGCTGTTTTTT
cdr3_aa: CASSLSYTGELFF

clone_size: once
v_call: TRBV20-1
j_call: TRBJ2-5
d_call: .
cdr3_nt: TGCAGTGCTAGTCTCGCAGCGAAGACCCAGTACTTC
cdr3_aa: CSASLAAKTQYF

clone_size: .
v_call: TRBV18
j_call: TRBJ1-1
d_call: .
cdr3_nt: TGTGCCAGCTCACGCTCCCACGGTAGGGCTGAAGCTTTCTTT
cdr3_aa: CASSRSHGRAEAFF

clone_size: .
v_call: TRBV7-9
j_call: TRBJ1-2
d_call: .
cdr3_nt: TGTGCCAGCAGCTGGCCTAACTATGGCTACACCTTC
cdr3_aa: CASSWPNYGYTF

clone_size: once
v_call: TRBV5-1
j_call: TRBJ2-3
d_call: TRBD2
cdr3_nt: TGCGCCAGCAGCCCCCTTACTAGCGGGGGTCTCACAGATACGCAGTATTTT
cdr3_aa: CASSPLTSGGLTDTQYF

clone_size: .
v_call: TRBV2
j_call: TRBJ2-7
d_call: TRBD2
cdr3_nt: TGTGCCAGCAGTTACCTAGCGGGAGGTGCCTACGAGCAGTACTTC
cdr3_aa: CASSYLAGGAYEQYF

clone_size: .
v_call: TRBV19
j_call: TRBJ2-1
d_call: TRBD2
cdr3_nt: TGTGCCAGTAGTACCATAGCGGGGGGGAGCTCCTACAATGAGCAGTTCTTC
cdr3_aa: CASSTIAGGSSYNEQFF

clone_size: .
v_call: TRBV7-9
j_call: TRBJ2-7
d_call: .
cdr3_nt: TGTGCCAGCAGTCCCCCCCCAGGGGAAGGGGACGAGCAGTACTTC
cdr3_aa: CASSPPPGEGDEQYF

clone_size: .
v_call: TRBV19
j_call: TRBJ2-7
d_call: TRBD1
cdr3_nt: TGTGCCAGTAGTGTGACCGGGACAGGGAAGCGCGAGCAGTACTTC
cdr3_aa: CASSVTGTGKREQYF

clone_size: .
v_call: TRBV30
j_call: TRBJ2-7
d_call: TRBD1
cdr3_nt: TGTGCCTGGAGTAAGGGACAGGGTTACGAGCAGTACTTC
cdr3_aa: CAWSKGQGYEQYF

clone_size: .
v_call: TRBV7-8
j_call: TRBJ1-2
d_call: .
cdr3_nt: TGTGCCAGCAGCCAAAACAGGATTAGGGTGCCCCACTATGGCTACACCTTC
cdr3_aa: CASSQNRIRVPHYGYTF

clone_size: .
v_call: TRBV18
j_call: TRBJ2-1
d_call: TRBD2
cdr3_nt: TGTGCCAGCTCACCTTCTAGCGGGAGCTACAATGAGCAGTTCTTC
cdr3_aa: CASSPSSGSYNEQFF

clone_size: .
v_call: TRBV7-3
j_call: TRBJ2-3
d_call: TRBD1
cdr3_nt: TGTGCCAGCAGCCCACAGGGGGTAACAGATACGCAGTATTTT
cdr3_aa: CASSPQGVTDTQYF

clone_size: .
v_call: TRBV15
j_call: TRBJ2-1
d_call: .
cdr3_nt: TGTGCCACCAGCCCCATCAGGGGACTTGAGCGAAATGAGCAGTTCTTC
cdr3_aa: CATSPIRGLERNEQFF

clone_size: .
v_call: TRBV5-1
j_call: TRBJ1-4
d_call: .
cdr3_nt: TGCGCCAGCAGCCTCACGGGGGCACAGGGTCATGAAAAACTGTTTTTT
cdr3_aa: CASSLTGAQGHEKLFF

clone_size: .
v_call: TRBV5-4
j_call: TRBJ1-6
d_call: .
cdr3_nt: TGTGCCAGCAGCTTGGAACGCAATTCACCCCTCCACTTT
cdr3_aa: CASSLERNSPLHF

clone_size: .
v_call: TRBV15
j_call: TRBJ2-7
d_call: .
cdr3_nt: TGTGCCACCAGCGGGATTGACAGGAGCTACGAGCAGTACTTC
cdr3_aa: CATSGIDRSYEQYF

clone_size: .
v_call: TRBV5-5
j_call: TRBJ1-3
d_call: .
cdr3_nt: TGTGCCAGCAGCTTTACCCCGGGAAACACCATATATTTT
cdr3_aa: CASSFTPGNTIYF

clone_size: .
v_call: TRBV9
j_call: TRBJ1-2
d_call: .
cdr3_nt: TGTGCCAGCAGCGCCGAGGATGGACCCAACTATGGCTACACCTTC
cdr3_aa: CASSAEDGPNYGYTF

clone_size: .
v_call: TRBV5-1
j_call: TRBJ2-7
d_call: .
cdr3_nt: TGCGCCAGCAGCTTTCAAGGCGGGGTCTACGAGCAGTACTTC
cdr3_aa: CASSFQGGVYEQYF

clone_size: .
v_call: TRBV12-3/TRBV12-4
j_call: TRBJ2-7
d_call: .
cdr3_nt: TGTGCCAGCAGTCCGGAACAGTCCTACGAGCAGTACTTC
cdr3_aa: CASSPEQSYEQYF

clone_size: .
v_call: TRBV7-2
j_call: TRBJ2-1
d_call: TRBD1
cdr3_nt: TGTGCCAGCAGCTTAGACAGGGGCTCCTACAATGAGCAGTTCTTC
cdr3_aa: CASSLDRGSYNEQFF

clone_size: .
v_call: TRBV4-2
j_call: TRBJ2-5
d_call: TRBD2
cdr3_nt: TGTGCCAGCAGCCAAGTTGGACTAGCGGGTGGAGAGACCCAGTACTTC
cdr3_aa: CASSQVGLAGGETQYF

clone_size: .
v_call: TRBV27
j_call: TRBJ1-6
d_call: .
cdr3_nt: TGTGCCAGCAGTTTAGCGGGCTCCTATAATTCACCCCTCCACTTT
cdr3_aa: CASSLAGSYNSPLHF

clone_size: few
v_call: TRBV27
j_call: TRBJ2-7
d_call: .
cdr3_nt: TGTGCCAGCAGCCGTTACGGGTTAGCCAGCGACGAGCAGTACTTC
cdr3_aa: CASSRYGLASDEQYF

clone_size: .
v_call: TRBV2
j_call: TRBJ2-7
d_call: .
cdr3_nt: TGTGCCAGCACCGAGGGGATCTCCTACGAGCAGTACTTC
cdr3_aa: CASTEGISYEQYF

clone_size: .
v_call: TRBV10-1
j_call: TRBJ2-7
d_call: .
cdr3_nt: TGCGCCAGCAGTGGGGACATCTCCTACGAGCAGTACTTC
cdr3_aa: CASSGDISYEQYF

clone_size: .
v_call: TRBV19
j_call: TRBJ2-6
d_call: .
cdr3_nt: TGTGCCAGTAGTATGAGGCTGCCGAATGGGGCCAACGTCCTGACTTTC
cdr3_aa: CASSMRLPNGANVLTF

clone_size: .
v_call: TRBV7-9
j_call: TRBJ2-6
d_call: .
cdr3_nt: TGTGCCAGCAGCTTAGGTCGGGCCTCTGGGGCCAACGTCCTGACTTTC
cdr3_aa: CASSLGRASGANVLTF

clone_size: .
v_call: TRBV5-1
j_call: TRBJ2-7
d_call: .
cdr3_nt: TGCGCCAGCAGCTTGGGACAGGACACTTGGATGAAGTACTTC
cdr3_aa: CASSLGQDTWMKYF

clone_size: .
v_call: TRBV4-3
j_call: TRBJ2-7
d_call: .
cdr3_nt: TGCGCCAGCAGCCAAGATGTCCAGGATCCCTACGAGCAGTACTTC
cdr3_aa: CASSQDVQDPYEQYF

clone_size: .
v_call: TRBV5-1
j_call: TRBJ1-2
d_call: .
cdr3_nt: TGCGCCAGCAGCTTGGATCGCTATGGCTACACCTTC
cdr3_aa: CASSLDRYGYTF

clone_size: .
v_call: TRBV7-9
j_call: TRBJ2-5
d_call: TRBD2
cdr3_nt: TGTGCCAGCGGAAGGGAGCGGGGGACCCAGTACTTC
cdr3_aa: CASGRERGTQYF

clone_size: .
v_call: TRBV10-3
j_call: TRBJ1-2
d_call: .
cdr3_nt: TGTGCCATCAGTTCCCCTTTAGACTATGGCTACACCTTC
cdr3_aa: CAISSPLDYGYTF

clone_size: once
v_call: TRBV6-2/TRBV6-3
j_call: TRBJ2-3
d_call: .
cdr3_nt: TGTGCCAGCAGTTACGCAACCCACCGACAGCCAGATACGCAGTATTTT
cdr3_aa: CASSYATHRQPDTQYF

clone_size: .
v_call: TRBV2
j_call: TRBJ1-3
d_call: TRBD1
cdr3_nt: TGTGCCAGCACCCCGGGGACAGCTTATCGCTCTGGAAACACCATATATTTT
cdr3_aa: CASTPGTAYRSGNTIYF

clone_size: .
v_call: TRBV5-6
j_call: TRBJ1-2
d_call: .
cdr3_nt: TGTGCCAGCAGCTGGGGGACGGCCAGCTATGGCTACACCTTC
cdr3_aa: CASSWGTASYGYTF

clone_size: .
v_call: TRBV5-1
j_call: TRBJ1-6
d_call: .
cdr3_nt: TGCGCCAGCAGCTTGGACAGAAGATCACCCCTCCACTTT
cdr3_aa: CASSLDRRSPLHF

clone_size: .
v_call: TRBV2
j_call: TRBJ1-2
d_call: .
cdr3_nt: TGTGCCAGCATGACGGGTGGGAGCGGCTACACCTTC
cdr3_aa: CASMTGGSGYTF

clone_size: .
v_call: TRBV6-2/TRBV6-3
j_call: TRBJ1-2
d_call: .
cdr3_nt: TGTGCCAGCAGTGAGAGGGGGAAGGTTGGCTACACCTTC
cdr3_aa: CASSERGKVGYTF

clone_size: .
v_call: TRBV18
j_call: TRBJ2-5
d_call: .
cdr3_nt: TGTGCCAGCTCAACACGAGAGACCCAGTACTTC
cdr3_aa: CASSTRETQYF

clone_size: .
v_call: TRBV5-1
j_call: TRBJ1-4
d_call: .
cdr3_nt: TGCGCCAGCAGCCCGGTGGCGCAGTTCCCTAATGAAAAACTGTTTTTT
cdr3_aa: CASSPVAQFPNEKLFF

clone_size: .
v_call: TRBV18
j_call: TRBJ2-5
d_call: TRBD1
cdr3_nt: TGTGCCAGCTCACTAGGGGGCATAGAGACCCAGTACTTC
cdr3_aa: CASSLGGIETQYF

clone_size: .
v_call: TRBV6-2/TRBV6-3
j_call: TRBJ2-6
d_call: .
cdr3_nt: TGTGCCAGCAGTTACGCTGGGGCCAACGTCCTGACTTTC
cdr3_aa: CASSYAGANVLTF

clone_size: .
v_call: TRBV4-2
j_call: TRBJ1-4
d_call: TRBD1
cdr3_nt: TGTGCCAGCAGCTCCGGGACAGTTAATGAAAAACTGTTTTTT
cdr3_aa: CASSSGTVNEKLFF

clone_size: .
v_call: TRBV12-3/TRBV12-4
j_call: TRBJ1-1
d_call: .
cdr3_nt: TGTGCCAGCAGCTGGGGGACAGAAGCTTTCTTT
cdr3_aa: CASSWGTEAFF

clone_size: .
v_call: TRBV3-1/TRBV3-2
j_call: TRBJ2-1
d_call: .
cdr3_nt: TGTGCCAGCAGCCAGGGATTATACAATGAGCAGTTCTTC
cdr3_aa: CASSQGLYNEQFF

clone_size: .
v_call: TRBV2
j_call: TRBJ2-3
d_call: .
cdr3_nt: TGTGCCAGCAGCTACGAGGACACAGATACGCAGTATTTT
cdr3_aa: CASSYEDTDTQYF

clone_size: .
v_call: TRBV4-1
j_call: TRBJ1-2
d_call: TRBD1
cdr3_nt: TGCGCCAGCAGCCAAGAGTTGGGACAGTACTATGGCTACACCTTC
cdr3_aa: CASSQELGQYYGYTF

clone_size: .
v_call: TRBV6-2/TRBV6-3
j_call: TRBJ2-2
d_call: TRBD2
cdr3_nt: TGTGCCAGCAGTTACGGACGGGGGGGCGAGACCGAGGAGCTGTTTTTT
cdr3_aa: CASSYGRGGETEELFF

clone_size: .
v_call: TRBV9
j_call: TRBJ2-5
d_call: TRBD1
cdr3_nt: TGTGCCAGCAGTGTAGGCGTCGTCGACAGGGCGACGGAGACCCAGTACTTC
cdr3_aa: CASSVGVVDRATETQYF

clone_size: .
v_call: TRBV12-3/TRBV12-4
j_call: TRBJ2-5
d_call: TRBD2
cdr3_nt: TGTGCCAGCAGTCTAGCGGCTCAAGAGACCCAGTACTTC
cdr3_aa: CASSLAAQETQYF

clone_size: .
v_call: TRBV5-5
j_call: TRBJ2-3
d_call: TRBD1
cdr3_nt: TGTGCCAGCAGCGGGACAGGAGCATCCACAGATACGCAGTATTTT
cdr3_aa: CASSGTGASTDTQYF

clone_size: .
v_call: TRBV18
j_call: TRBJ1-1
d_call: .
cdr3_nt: TGTGCCAGCTCACCACGGGGGGATGAAGCTTTCTTT
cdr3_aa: CASSPRGDEAFF

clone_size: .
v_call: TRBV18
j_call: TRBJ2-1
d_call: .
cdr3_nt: TGTGCCAGCTCCCCGGTAGGGGGGACCACGCAGTTCTTC
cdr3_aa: CASSPVGGTTQFF

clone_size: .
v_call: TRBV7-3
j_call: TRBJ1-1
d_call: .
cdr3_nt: TGTGCCAGCAGCTTAATGGCAGGGGCCTTGGGTACTGAAGCTTTCTTT
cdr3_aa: CASSLMAGALGTEAFF

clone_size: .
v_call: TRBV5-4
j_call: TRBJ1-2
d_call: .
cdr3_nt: TGTGCCATAAAGGGCGGCCCCCGGGATGGCTACACCTTC
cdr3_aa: CAIKGGPRDGYTF